The 23 T cell receptor beta chains listed next were all sequenced from one sample in a study of CD8 T cells in ankylosing spondylitis. MiXCR, run by TCRdb on the 5' RACE reads, gives a single entry per CDR3 protein. The sample has 200,000 to 250,000 distinct CDR3 sequences; about 11% are singletons. The sequenced material came from blood, either unsorted or a sorted T cell fraction (not recorded which). These receptors were obtained from a male donor with ankylosing spondylitis or in good health (not recorded which).

This clonotype appeared a few times. The chain couples TRBV11-3 to TRBJ1-1, with 7 nucleotides matching TRBD1. The trim removed 1 base at V and 1 base at J, leaving 6 bases unmatched. The germline V gene encodes CDR1 SGHNT and CDR2 YENEEA. CDR3 length: 16 amino acids. In nucleotides, the CDR3 is TGTGCCAGCAGCTTAGGTAATCCAGGGGGGAACACTGAAGCTTTCTTT. Translation gives CASSLGNPGGNTEAFF.

Ten or more counts support this clonotype. This chain links TRBV11-2 with TRBJ1-1; D is undetermined. Germline V gives CDR1 SGHAT, CDR2 FQNNGV. With 0 bases removed from V and 6 bases from J, the gap between germline ends came to 11 bases. The CDR3 is 14 residues long. CDR3 in amino acids: CASSLDSGSAEAFF. The CDR3 nucleotides are TGTGCCAGCAGCTTAGATTCCGGGTCCGCTGAAGCTTTCTTT.

This clonotype was observed many times. The chain combines TRBV12-5 with TRBJ1-5; 9 bases agree with TRBD1. Germline trimming cut 5 bases from V and 5 bases from J; bases unmatched to any gene: 7. The CDR3 totals 15 residues. Germline V gene sequence: CDR1 LGHNT, CDR2 FRNRAP. CDR3 sequence: CASGLDRGGDQPQHF. CDR3 in DNA: TGTGCTAGTGGTCTGGACAGGGGTGGTGATCAGCCCCAGCATTTT.

This clonotype was counted ten times or more. This chain uses TRBV10-3 with TRBJ2-3; 12 bases map to TRBD2. CDR1 is ENHRY and CDR2 is SYGVKD in the germline V gene. The CDR3 is 15 residues long. V lost 4 bases to trimming and J lost 1 base; unmatched junction nucleotides: 0. CDR3 sequence reads: CAISGTSGGTDTQYF. CDR3 coding DNA: TGTGCCATCAGTGGGACTAGCGGGGGCACAGATACGCAGTATTTT.

As for this clonotype: Just one base apart from a much larger clone, this may be a read error. V gene TRBV7-9 combines with J gene TRBJ1-1; weak D call: TRBD1 (5 bases). The V gene's germline CDR1 is SEHNR and CDR2 FQNEAQ (reference sequence). The V end was cut by 4 bases, the J end by 6 bases, with 15 bases between. The length of the CDR3 is 14 residues. CDR3 sequence (DNA): TGTGCCAGCAGCTCCCAGGGAAGTAGCGCTGAAGCTTTCTTT. It specifies CASSSQGSSAEAFF.

This clonotype has a count of ten or more. This rearrangement joins TRBV5-1 to TRBJ1-1; D is uncertain. V gave up 4 bases and J gave up 0 bases, with 13 bases separating them. This CDR3 contains 15 residues. Germline V CDR1 and CDR2: SGHRS, YFSETQ. CDR3 amino acids: CASSATEGLNTEAFF. The DNA of the CDR3 is TGCGCCAGCAGCGCCACGGAGGGCTTGAACACTGAAGCTTTCTTT. Drawing the rest from reference TRBV5-1 and TRBJ1-1, the complete variable domain is KAGVTQTPRYLIKTRGQQVTLSCSPISGHRSVSWYQQTPGQGLQFLFEYFSETQRNKGNFPGRFSGRQFSNSRSEMNVSTLELGDSALYLCASSATEGLNTEAFFGQGTRLTVV.

This clonotype was seen repeatedly, ten times or more. J is TRBJ1-5 and V is TRBV10-3; TRBD1 is a possible D gene (6 bases). The CDR3 has 14 amino acids. V lost 5 bases to trimming and J lost 3 bases, with 11 bases between them. In germline, CDR1 is ENHRY, CDR2 SYGVKD. CDR3 residues: CAISSDRYNQPQHF. CDR3 nucleotides: TGTGCCATCAGTTCTGACAGGTACAATCAGCCCCAGCATTTT.

This clonotype turned up a few times. The chain links TRBV3-1 to TRBJ1-1, with D hard to call. Trimming pared 1 base from V and 8 bases from J, leaving 14 bases between. The CDR3 covers 14 residues. Germline V gene sequence: CDR1 LGHDT, CDR2 YNNKEL (reference sequence). The CDR3, as DNA: TGTGCCAGCAGCCAAGCTCTATTCGCGGGAGAAGCTTTCTTT. Protein sequence: CASSQALFAGEAFF.

This clonotype has only a few counts. The V call is TRBV10-3, the J call TRBJ2-2; possible D gene TRBD1, 7 bases. Germline V gene lookup returns CDR1 ENHRY and CDR2 SYGVKD. V lost 2 bases and J lost 4, with 11 bases in between. The CDR3 sequence is 15 residues long. CDR3 DNA sequence: TGTGCCATCAGTGAGGCCCAGGGGGGCACCGGGGAGCTGTTTTTT. It yields the protein CAISEAQGGTGELFF.

This clonotype has just a few counts. The V call is TRBV2, the J call TRBJ2-7, with a possible D match to TRBD1 (5 bases). The CDR3 has 12 amino acids. Germline assignment: CDR1 SNHLY and CDR2 FYNNEI. V was trimmed by 8 bases and J by 6 bases, leaving 14 bases between them. The DNA of the CDR3 is TGTGCCAGCTTAATGACAGTAGGCGAGCAGTACTTC. Protein sequence: CASLMTVGEQYF.

This clonotype was seen many times. V gene TRBV29-1 combines with J gene TRBJ1-3; 8 nucleotides match TRBD1. J gave up 7 bases and V 7 bases, and 6 bases lay outside the gene matches. This CDR3 has 12 amino acids. Germline CDR1 is SQVTM and CDR2 is ANQGSEA. CDR3 sequence (DNA): TGCAGCGCCAGGGGGCGCGGGAACACCATATATTTT. It specifies CSARGRGNTIYF.

This clonotype was picked up one time. This may arise from a read error, as a much more abundant clone is one base away. The genes are TRBV20-1 and TRBJ2-2; D gene unclear. V shed 2 bases and J shed 7 bases, with 8 bases lying between them. Germline lookup yields CDR1 DFQATT and CDR2 SNEGSKA (reference sequence). The CDR3 contains 12 residues. For the CDR3, the DNA is TGCAGTGCTAGATGGCGAGGCGGGGAGCTGTTTTTT. Translating gives CSARWRGGELFF.

The CDR3 DNA follows: TGTGCCACCAGTGACCCGGGACAGCTGAAAGAGCAGTTCTTC. Residues: CATSDPGQLKEQFF. This chain uses TRBV24-1 with TRBJ2-1; 7 nucleotides line up with TRBD1. This CDR3 contains 14 residues. V shed 4 bases, J shed 10 bases, and the junction held 9 bases outside the gene matches. The germline V gene has CDR1 KGHDR and CDR2 SFDVKD.

This clonotype was found a few times. The chain has TRBV7-2 and TRBJ2-7; 7 bases line up with TRBD1. CDR1 is SGHTA and CDR2 is FQGNSA in the germline V gene. CDR3 length: 15 amino acids. J was trimmed by 4 bases and V by 0 bases; bases with no gene match: 6. CDR3 protein: CASSLASGQQYEQYF. Here the CDR3 DNA reads TGTGCCAGCAGCTTAGCTTCGGGACAGCAATACGAGCAGTACTTC. The whole variable domain, remainder taken from reference TRBV7-2 and TRBJ2-7, is GAGVSQSPSNKVTEKGKDVELRCDPISGHTALYWYRQSLGQGLEFLIYFQGNSAPDKSGLPSDRFSAERTGGSVSTLTIQRTQQEDSAVYLCASSLASGQQYEQYFGPGTRLTVT.

The table lists this clonotype with a few counts. The V gene is TRBV20-1, the J gene TRBJ2-5; D tentatively fits TRBD1 or TRBD2 (5 bases each). Trimming pared 2 bases from V and 1 base from J, leaving 20 bases between. CDR1 and CDR2 (germline): DFQATT, SNEGSKA (reference sequence). There are 17 residues in the CDR3. The chain's CDR3 is CSARSTLRDPGQETQYF. DNA for the CDR3: TGCAGTGCTAGATCTACCCTAAGGGACCCCGGCCAAGAGACCCAGTACTTC.

This clonotype was picked up many times. The chain couples TRBV7-2 to TRBJ2-3; the D is unclear. The V gene's germline CDR1 is SGHTA and CDR2 FQGNSA. The ends were cut back, 0 bases at V and 8 bases at J, with 3 bases in the middle. The CDR3 spans 11 residues. CDR3 sequence reads: CASSLASTQYF. CDR3 DNA sequence: TGTGCCAGCAGCTTAGCTTCTACGCAGTATTTT.

This clonotype was detected ten times or more. The genes are TRBV20-1 and TRBJ1-1; 7 nucleotides agree with TRBD1. The CDR3 has 14 amino acids. V shed 5 bases, J shed 1 base, and the junction held 7 bases outside the gene matches. In germline, CDR1 is DFQATT, CDR2 SNEGSKA (reference sequence). The CDR3 spells CSAAPDRRNTEAFF. The CDR3 DNA sequence: TGCAGTGCTGCGCCGGACAGGCGGAACACTGAAGCTTTCTTT.

This clonotype was counted between two and nine times. The CDR3 sequence: CASSLVLDVGNEQFF. As DNA, the CDR3 is TGCGCCAGCAGCTTGGTTTTGGATGTAGGGAATGAGCAGTTCTTC. The rearrangement links TRBV5-1 to TRBJ2-1; no clear D gene. This CDR3 is 15 amino acids long. CDR1 and CDR2 (germline): SGHRS, YFSETQ. V gave up 0 bases and J gave up 7 bases, with 14 bases separating them.

This clonotype was counted at least ten times. The CDR3 nucleotides read TGCGCCAGCAGCTTGTATCGGGGCGCCGAGCAGTACTTC. Amino acids: CASSLYRGAEQYF. V and J are TRBV5-1 and TRBJ2-7; TRBD1 or TRBD2 may be the D gene (5 bases each). CDR1 SGHRS and CDR2 YFSETQ come from the germline V gene. Trimming left V 1 base short and J 6 bases short, with 11 bases between. The CDR3 covers 13 residues.

The rearrangement uses TRBV7-2 and TRBJ2-7; the match to TRBD2 covers 7 bases. CDR1 is SGHTA and CDR2 is FQGNSA in the germline V gene. This CDR3 has 12 amino acids. V gave up 7 bases and J gave up 7 bases; unmatched junction bases: 7. The CDR3 sequence is CASTQAGREQYF. The CDR3 DNA sequence: TGTGCCAGCACCCAAGCGGGGCGAGAGCAGTACTTC.

This clonotype was observed many times. This chain uses TRBV28 with TRBJ2-7; tentatively, D is TRBD1 or TRBD2 (5 bases each). Per the germline V gene, CDR1 is MDHEN and CDR2 is SYDVKM. The V end lost 6 bases, the J end lost 0 bases, and 12 bases lay between the germline ends. CDR3 length equals 14 residues. CDR3 amino acids: CASSPGRFSYEQYF. The CDR3 DNA sequence: TGTGCCAGCAGCCCGGGGCGATTCTCCTACGAGCAGTACTTC.

The chain joins TRBV3-1 to TRBJ2-7, with 7 bases identical to TRBD1. J was trimmed by 2 bases and V by 1 base; bases with no gene match: 17. This CDR3 has 19 residues. CDR1 LGHDT and CDR2 YNNKEL come from the germline V gene (reference sequence). The CDR3 protein is CASSQGGLWFGQGAYEQYF. The CDR3 coding sequence is TGTGCCAGCAGCCAAGGTGGACTTTGGTTCGGGCAGGGGGCCTACGAGCAGTACTTC.

This clonotype was seen many times. The V call is TRBV20-1, the J call TRBJ2-1; TRBD1 agrees at 7 bases. The CDR3 sequence is 14 residues long. The ends lost 1 base at V and 2 bases at J; junction bases unmatched: 2. Germline CDR1 is DFQATT and CDR2 is SNEGSKA (reference sequence). CDR3 residues: CSARVQGAYNEQFF. CDR3 nucleotide sequence: TGCAGTGCTAGAGTGCAGGGGGCCTACAATGAGCAGTTCTTC.